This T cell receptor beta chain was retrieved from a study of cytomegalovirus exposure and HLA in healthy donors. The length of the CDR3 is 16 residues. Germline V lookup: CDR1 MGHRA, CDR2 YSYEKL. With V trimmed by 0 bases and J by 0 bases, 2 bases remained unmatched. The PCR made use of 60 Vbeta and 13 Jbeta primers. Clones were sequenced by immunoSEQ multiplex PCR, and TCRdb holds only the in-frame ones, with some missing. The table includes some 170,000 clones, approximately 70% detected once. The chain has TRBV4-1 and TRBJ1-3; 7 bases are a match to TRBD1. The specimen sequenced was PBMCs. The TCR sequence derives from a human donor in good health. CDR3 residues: CASSQEGTASGNTIYF. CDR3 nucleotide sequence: TGCGCCAGCAGCCAAGAGGGGACAGCCTCTGGAAACACCATATATTTT.